This T cell receptor (beta chain) was found in a study of Ad26.COV2.S vaccination and SARS-CoV-2 variants. Study overall: Donor joined the COV1001 Ad26.COV2.S trial arm. The vaccine Ad26.COV2.S was put into the muscle once, or twice with 56 days between.

In the case of this clone: The sample has other DNA sequences that encode this CDR3 too.

The treatment denotes: some 19 received Ad26.COV2.S at low or high dose, single or two shots; roughly five received placebo; per-sample allocation not given. The study sampled participants on day 63 after the first vaccine or placebo injection. The sample came from a Boston adult aged 18-55 years. As its vector, the vaccine had Ad26, which expressed Wuhan-strain SARS-CoV-2 spike. This CDR3 has 14 residues. The germline V gene encodes CDR1 KGHSH and CDR2 LQKENI. V was trimmed by 6 bases and J by 1 base, leaving 12 bases between them. Some clones are missing from TCRdb's copy, which holds only in-frame ones; the method was immunoSEQ multiplex PCR. The sample shows about 680,000 clones, around 89% of them seen only once.

The source is a person aged 18-65 years who received the Ad26.COV2.S COVID-19 vaccine or a placebo. V and J are TRBV18 and TRBJ1-1; perhaps TRBD1 as D (5 bases). Sequences were derived from peripheral blood, sampled in a trial of Ad26.COV2.S vaccine versus placebo. The CDR3 loop reads CASSPTGTNTEAFF. Written as DNA, the CDR3 is TGTGCCAGCTCCCCCACAGGTACGAACACTGAAGCTTTCTTT.